A single T cell receptor (beta chain) is shown here with its context. What it binds is unknown. This sample stems from a study of blood T cells in healthy people across ages. Findings and caveats of the study: Diversity of TCR beta per million T cells declined in a roughly linear way with age. Naive CD4+ cell counts and diversity both ran higher in long-lived than in aged donors.

CDR1 is SGHNT, CDR2 YENEEA, per germline. The CDR3 runs 15 residues. The ends lost 4 bases at V and 0 bases at J; junction bases unmatched: 5. For the second PCR, which ran for about 6 to 11 cycles, a sample-barcoded 5' primer and a J-beta primer mix were used. Each cDNA was tagged by a template-switch adaptor containing 12 random nucleotides. TCRdb called the 5' RACE reads again in MiXCR, with one record for every CDR3 protein. The sample gives 1.5 million to 2 million distinct CDR3 sequences, approximately 39% of which show up once; roughly 24% is in the top ten. The origin of this receptor is a human donor in good health. V and J are TRBV11-3 and TRBJ1-2; the match to TRBD1 covers 7 bases. Sequencing input: blood. The CDR3 DNA reads as TGTGCCAGCAGCTCAGGACAGGCTGCTAACTATGGCTACACCTTC. This sequence encodes CASSSGQAANYGYTF.